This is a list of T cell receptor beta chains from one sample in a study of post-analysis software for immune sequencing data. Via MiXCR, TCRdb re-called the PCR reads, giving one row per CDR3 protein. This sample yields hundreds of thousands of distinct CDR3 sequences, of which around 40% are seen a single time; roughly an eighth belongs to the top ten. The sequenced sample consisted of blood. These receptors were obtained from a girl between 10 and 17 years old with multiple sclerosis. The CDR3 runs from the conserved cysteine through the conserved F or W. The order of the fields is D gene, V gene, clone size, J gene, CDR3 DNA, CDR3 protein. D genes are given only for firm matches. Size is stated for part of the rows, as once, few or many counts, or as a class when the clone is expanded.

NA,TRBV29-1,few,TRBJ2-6,TGCAGCGTTGGGAAAGGGGCATACTCTGGGGCCAACGTCCTGACTTTC,CSVGKGAYSGANVLTF
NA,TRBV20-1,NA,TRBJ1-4,TGCAGTGCAATACCGGATGCAACTAATGGAAAACTGTTTTTT,CSAIPDATNGKLFF
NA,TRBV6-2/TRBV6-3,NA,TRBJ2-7,TGTGCCAGCAGTTTCGGCTCCACTTCCTACGAGCAGTACTTC,CASSFGSTSYEQYF
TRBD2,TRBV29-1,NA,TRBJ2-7,TGCAGCGTTGAAAGAGGACTAGCGGGAGGGCTTGAGCAGTACTTC,CSVERGLAGGLEQYF
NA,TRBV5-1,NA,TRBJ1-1,TGCGCCAGCAGCTTTTCCTGGGTGAACACTGAAGCTTTCTTT,CASSFSWVNTEAFF
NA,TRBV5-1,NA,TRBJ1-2,TGCGCCAGCAGCTTGGCCTGGGAAGTCTATGGCTACACCTTC,CASSLAWEVYGYTF
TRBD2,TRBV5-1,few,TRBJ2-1,TGCGCCAGCAGCTTGGCCACAAGCGGGATGTACAATGAGCAGTTCTTC,CASSLATSGMYNEQFF
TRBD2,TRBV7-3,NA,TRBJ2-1,TGTGCCAGCAGCGCACACGGGACTAGCCCCAATGAGCAGTTCTTC,CASSAHGTSPNEQFF
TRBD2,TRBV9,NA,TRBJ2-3,TGTGCCAGCAGCGCAGTGGGACTAGGAGATACGCAGTATTTT,CASSAVGLGDTQYF
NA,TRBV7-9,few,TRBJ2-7,TGTGCCAGCAGCCCAGCGGACTCTTACGAGCAGTACTTC,CASSPADSYEQYF
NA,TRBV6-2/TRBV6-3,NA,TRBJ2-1,TGTGCCAGCAGTTCTCCAGGGTCGATGTTCTTC,CASSSPGSMFF
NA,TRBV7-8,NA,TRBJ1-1,TGTGCCAGCAGCTTAGCGCGTTTGGCTTCTGAAGCTTTCTTT,CASSLARLASEAFF
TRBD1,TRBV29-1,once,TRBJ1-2,TGCAGCGTGGATGAAGCCCGGGACAGGGGACCGTATGGCTACACCTTC,CSVDEARDRGPYGYTF
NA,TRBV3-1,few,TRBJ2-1,TGTGCCAGCAGCCCCCGCGCCTCTAATGAGCAGTTCTTC,CASSPRASNEQFF
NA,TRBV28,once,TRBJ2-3,TGTGCCAGCAAGACCCACAGGGTCGTAAGCACAGATACGCAGTATTTT,CASKTHRVVSTDTQYF
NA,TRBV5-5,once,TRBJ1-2,TGTGCCAACAGCATCAGTGACAGGTCTGGCTATGGCTACACCTTC,CANSISDRSGYGYTF
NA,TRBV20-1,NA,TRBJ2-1,TGCAGTGCTAGAGGCCCTAGCGCGGGCAATGAGCAGTTCTTC,CSARGPSAGNEQFF
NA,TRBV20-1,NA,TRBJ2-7,TGCAGTGCTAGAGATCGTCGGGGCTCCTACGAGCAGTACTTC,CSARDRRGSYEQYF
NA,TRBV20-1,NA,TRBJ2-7,TGCAGTGCTAAAATACCAGCGGGTTTCCCCCACGAGCAGTACTTC,CSAKIPAGFPHEQYF
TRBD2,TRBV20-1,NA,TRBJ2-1,TGCAGTGCTTTACTCCGGAGCGGGAGTCCGGATGAGCAGTTCTTC,CSALLRSGSPDEQFF
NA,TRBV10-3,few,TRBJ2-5,TGTGCCATCAGTGAGTCGCGGGCGGGAGAGACCCAGTACTTC,CAISESRAGETQYF
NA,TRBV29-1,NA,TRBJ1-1,TGCAGCGCCTATGACACTGAAGCTTTCTTT,CSAYDTEAFF
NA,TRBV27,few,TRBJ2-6,TGTGCCAGCAGTTTCTGGCCGGATCCTGGGGCCAACGTCCTGACTTTC,CASSFWPDPGANVLTF
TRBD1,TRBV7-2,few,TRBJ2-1,TGTGCCAGCAGCTTAGTAGCTGGGACAGGGGGCCTCAATGAGCAGTTCTTC,CASSLVAGTGGLNEQFF
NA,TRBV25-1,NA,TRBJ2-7,TGTGCCAGCAGTGGCACACAGGGTTTCTACGAGCAGTACTTC,CASSGTQGFYEQYF
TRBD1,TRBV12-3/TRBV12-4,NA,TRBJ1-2,TGTGCCAGCACCGGGACAGGGGGCTATTATGGCTACACCTTC,CASTGTGGYYGYTF
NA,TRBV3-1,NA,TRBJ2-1,TGTGCCAGCAGCCACGGGTTCCAAGCAGGGGAGCAGTTCTTC,CASSHGFQAGEQFF
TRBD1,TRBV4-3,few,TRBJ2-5,TGCGCCAGCAGCTCTGGGGAACAGGGGCAAGAGACCCAGTACTTC,CASSSGEQGQETQYF
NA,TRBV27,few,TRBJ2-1,TGTGCCAGCGGTTTCCTTGCAAGTGAGCAGTTCTTC,CASGFLASEQFF
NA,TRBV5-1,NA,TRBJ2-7,TGCGCCAGCAGCCTCAGACCGGATTTCTCCTACGAGCAGTACTTC,CASSLRPDFSYEQYF
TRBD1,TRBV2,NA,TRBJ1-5,TGTGCCAGCATGGACAGGGGGAATCAGCCCCAGCATTTT,CASMDRGNQPQHF
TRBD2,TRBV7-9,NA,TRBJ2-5,TGTGCCAGCAGCCCGCGGGAGGACGAGACCCAGTACTTC,CASSPREDETQYF
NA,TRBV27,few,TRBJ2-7,TGTGCCAGCAGTTTATACAGGAACTACGAGCAGTACTTC,CASSLYRNYEQYF
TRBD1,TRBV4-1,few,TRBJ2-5,TGCGCCAGTAGCCGAGAGGACAGGGGGCAAGAGACCCAGTACTTC,CASSREDRGQETQYF
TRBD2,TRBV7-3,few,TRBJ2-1,TGTGCCAGCAGCTTTGGGCTAGCGGGAAACAATGAGCAGTTCTTC,CASSFGLAGNNEQFF
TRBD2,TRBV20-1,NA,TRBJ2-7,TGCAGTGCTAGAGATCGAACTAGCGAGAAGGTCGAGCAGTACTTC,CSARDRTSEKVEQYF
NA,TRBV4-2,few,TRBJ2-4,TGTGCCAGCAGCCTCCCGGACTTAGCCAAAAACATTCAGTACTTC,CASSLPDLAKNIQYF
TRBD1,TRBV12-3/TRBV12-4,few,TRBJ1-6,TGTGCCAGCAGCTATTCAGGGGGCAATTCACCCCTCCACTTT,CASSYSGGNSPLHF
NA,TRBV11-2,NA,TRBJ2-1,TGTGCCAGCAGCGCCGGGACAGAGCAGTTCTTC,CASSAGTEQFF
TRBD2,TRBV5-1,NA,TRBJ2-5,TGCGCCAGCAGCGCGGGGAGGGGACTACAAGAGACCCAGTACTTC,CASSAGRGLQETQYF
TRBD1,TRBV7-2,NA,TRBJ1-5,TGTGCCAGCAGCGTGGACAGGGGAGATCAGCCCCAGCATTTT,CASSVDRGDQPQHF
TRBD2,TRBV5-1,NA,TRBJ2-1,TGCGCCAGCAGCTTCCCCGAACAAGGGCTCCATAGCGGGGAATACAATGAGCAGTTCTTC,CASSFPEQGLHSGEYNEQFF
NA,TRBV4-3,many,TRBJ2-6,TGCGCCAGCAGCCAGGACCTACAGGGTACTGGGGCCAACGTCCTGACTTTC,CASSQDLQGTGANVLTF
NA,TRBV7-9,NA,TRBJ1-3,TGTGCCAGCAGCACCTACACGGAGAGCTCTGGAAACACCATATATTTT,CASSTYTESSGNTIYF
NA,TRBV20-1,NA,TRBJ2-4,TGCAGTGCTAGAGATGAGGGCAAAAACATTCAGTACTTC,CSARDEGKNIQYF
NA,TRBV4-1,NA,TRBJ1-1,TGCGCCAGCAGCCACCTCATAGGACAGATGGTCGAGAACACTGAAGCTTTCTTT,CASSHLIGQMVENTEAFF
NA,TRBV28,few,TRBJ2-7,TGTGCCAGCAGTTTTCGACCCGACGAGCAGTACTTC,CASSFRPDEQYF
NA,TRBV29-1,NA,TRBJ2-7,TGCAGCGTTCGGACAGGGAGGGAGTACGAGCAGTACTTC,CSVRTGREYEQYF
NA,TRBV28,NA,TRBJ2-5,TGTGCCAGCAGTCCCCAGGGGCCGGAGACCCAGTACTTC,CASSPQGPETQYF
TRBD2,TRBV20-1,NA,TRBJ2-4,TGCAGTGCTAGAGATCTCGGAGGGCGGGAGGGAGAAAACATTCAGTACTTC,CSARDLGGREGENIQYF
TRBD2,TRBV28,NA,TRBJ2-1,TGTGCCAGCAGTAATAGCGGGAGGAGGAACAATGAGCAGTTCTTC,CASSNSGRRNNEQFF
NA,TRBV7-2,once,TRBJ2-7,TGTGCCAGCAGCTTCCAGGGCCTAAGCTCCTACGAGCAGTACTTC,CASSFQGLSSYEQYF
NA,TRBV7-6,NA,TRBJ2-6,TGTGCCAGCAGCTTAGACCTGGGCAGCCCCTCTGGGGCCAACGTCCTGACTTTC,CASSLDLGSPSGANVLTF